The 10 T cell receptor beta chains below were found in one sample sequenced in a study of CD4+ T cells in melanoma. Profiling relied on immunoSEQ multiplex PCR, and the TCRdb table lists in-frame clones only, not all of them. The sample has around 110,000 clones, over 80% seen once. Material for sequencing was peripheral blood. Source of these receptors: a human donor with melanoma.

The chain uses TRBV28 and TRBJ1-2; TRBD1 aligns across 8 bases. The CDR3 covers 15 residues. Trimming at V came to 4 bases and at J to 4 bases, leaving 8 bases not matched to a gene. Germline CDR1 and CDR2: MDHEN and SYDVKM. CDR3 nucleotide sequence: TGTGCCAGCAGTTCTGCGGGACAGGAGGGCTATGGCTACACCTTC. Translating gives CASSSAGQEGYGYTF.

V usage is TRBV11-3 and J usage is TRBJ1-2; D remains ambiguous. The CDR3 is 14 amino acids. V gave up 2 bases and J gave up 2 bases, with 9 bases separating them. Per germline, CDR1 SGHNT and CDR2 YENEEA. Written as DNA, the CDR3 is TGTGCCAGCAGCTTAACAGTCCAGAACTATGGCTACACCTTC. Translation gives CASSLTVQNYGYTF.

CDR3 loop: CASSFLASNTGELFF. CDR3 in DNA: TGTGCCAGCAGCTTCTTAGCGTCGAACACCGGGGAGCTGTTTTTT. The V gene is TRBV13, the J gene TRBJ2-2, with D maybe TRBD2 (5 bases). The ends were cut back, 3 bases at V and 0 bases at J, with 8 bases in the middle. The V gene's germline CDR1 is PRHDT and CDR2 FYEKMQ (reference sequence). The CDR3 has 15 amino acids.

This chain uses TRBV2 with TRBJ1-5; TRBD1 agrees at 8 bases. Germline V CDR1 and CDR2: SNHLY, FYNNEI. The CDR3 is 14 amino acids. V shed 8 bases and J 6 bases; nucleotides not matched to a gene: 9. CDR3 loop: CASSGTGGIQPQHF. In DNA, the CDR3 is TGTGCCAGCTCCGGGACAGGCGGGATTCAGCCCCAGCATTTT.

V and J are TRBV5-1 and TRBJ2-2; TRBD2 agrees at 10 bases. The CDR3 totals 18 residues. Germline V gene lookup returns CDR1 SGHRS and CDR2 YFSETQ. Trimming cost V 0 bases and J 4 bases; bases outside gene matches: 9. The CDR3 spells CASSLDLAGGGSTGELFF. CDR3 nucleotides: TGCGCCAGCAGCTTGGATTTAGCGGGAGGAGGGAGCACCGGGGAGCTGTTTTTT.

V usage is TRBV6-1 and J usage is TRBJ2-1; D gene uncertain. Looked up from germline, CDR1 is MNHNS and CDR2 is SASEGT. Trimming removed 4 bases at V and 0 bases at J, with 1 base between. CDR3 length: 12 residues. CDR3 in DNA: TGTGCCAGCAGTGTCTCCTACAATGAGCAGTTCTTC. This codes for CASSVSYNEQFF.

This clone occurred once. The chain couples TRBV6-1 to TRBJ2-7; TRBD1 matches 10 bases. The J segment lost 2 bases and the V segment lost 4 bases, leaving 2 bases of the junction unmatched. Germline CDR1 and CDR2: MNHNS and SASEGT. The CDR3 runs 14 residues. The CDR3 DNA reads TGTGCCAGCAGTGTTGGACAGGGGGCCTACGAGCAGTACTTC. Its protein product is CASSVGQGAYEQYF.

V is TRBV4-3 and J is TRBJ2-7; the D is unclear. CDR3 length equals 13 residues. V gave up 0 bases and J gave up 0 bases, with 3 bases separating them. CDR1 is LGHNA, CDR2 YSLEER, per germline. CDR3 sequence: CASSQEVSYEQYF. CDR3 DNA: TGCGCCAGCAGCCAAGAAGTCTCCTACGAGCAGTACTTC.

The chain recombines TRBV9 with TRBJ2-2; D call uncertain. V was shortened by 0 bases and J by 6 bases, with 9 bases between the two germline ends. Looked up from germline, CDR1 is SGDLS and CDR2 is YYNGEE. This CDR3 region has 14 residues. DNA of the CDR3: TGTGCCAGCAGCGTAGTGAAAGGTCCCGGGGAGCTGTTTTTT. The encoded protein is CASSVVKGPGELFF.

The chain combines TRBV7-2 with TRBJ1-1; 7 bases fit TRBD1. This CDR3 contains 13 residues. The germline V gene encodes CDR1 SGHTA and CDR2 FQGNSA. Germline trimming cut 5 bases from V and 3 bases from J; bases unmatched to any gene: 3. The CDR3 region is CASSLGQHTEAFF. CDR3 DNA sequence: TGTGCCAGCAGCCTGGGACAGCACACTGAAGCTTTCTTT.